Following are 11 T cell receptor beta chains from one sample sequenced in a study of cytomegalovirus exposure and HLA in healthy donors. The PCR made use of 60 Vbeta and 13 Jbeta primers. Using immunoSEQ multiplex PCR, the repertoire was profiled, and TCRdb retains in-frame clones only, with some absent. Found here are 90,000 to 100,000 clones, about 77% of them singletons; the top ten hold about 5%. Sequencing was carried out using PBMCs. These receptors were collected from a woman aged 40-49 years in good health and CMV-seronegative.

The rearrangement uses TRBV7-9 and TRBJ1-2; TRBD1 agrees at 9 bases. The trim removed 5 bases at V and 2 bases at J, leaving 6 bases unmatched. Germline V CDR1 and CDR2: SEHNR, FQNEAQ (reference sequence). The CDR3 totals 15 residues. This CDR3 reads CASSNTGTGNYGYTF. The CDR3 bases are TGTGCCAGCAGCAATACCGGGACAGGGAACTATGGCTACACCTTC.

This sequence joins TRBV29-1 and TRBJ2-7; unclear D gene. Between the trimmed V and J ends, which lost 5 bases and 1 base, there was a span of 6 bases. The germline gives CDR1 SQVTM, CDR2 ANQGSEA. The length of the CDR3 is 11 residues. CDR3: CSVLASYEQYF. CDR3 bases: TGCAGCGTTCTGGCTTCCTACGAGCAGTACTTC.

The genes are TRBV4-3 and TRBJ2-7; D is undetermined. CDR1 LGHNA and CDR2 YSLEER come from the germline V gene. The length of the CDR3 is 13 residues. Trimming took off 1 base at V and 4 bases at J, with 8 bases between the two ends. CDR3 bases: TGCGCCAGCAGCCAAGTTCCCTCTTACGAGCAGTACTTC. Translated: CASSQVPSYEQYF.

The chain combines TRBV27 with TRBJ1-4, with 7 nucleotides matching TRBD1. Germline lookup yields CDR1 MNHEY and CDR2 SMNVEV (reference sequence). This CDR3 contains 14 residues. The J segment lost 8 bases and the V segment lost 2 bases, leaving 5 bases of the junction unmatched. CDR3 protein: CASSLEGADEKLFF. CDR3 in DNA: TGTGCCAGCAGTTTAGAGGGGGCAGACGAAAAACTGTTTTTT.

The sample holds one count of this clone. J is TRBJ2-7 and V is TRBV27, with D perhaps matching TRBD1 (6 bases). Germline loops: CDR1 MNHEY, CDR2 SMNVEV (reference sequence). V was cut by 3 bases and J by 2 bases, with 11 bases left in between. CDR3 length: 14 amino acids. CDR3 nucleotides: TGTGCCAGCAGTTTGTTAGGGGGTACCTACGAGCAGTACTTC. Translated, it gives CASSLLGGTYEQYF.

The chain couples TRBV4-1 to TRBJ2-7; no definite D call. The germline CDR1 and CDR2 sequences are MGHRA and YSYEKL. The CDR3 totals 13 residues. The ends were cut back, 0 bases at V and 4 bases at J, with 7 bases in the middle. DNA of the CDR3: TGCGCCAGCAGCCAAGATGGGCATTACGAGCAGTACTTC. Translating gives CASSQDGHYEQYF.

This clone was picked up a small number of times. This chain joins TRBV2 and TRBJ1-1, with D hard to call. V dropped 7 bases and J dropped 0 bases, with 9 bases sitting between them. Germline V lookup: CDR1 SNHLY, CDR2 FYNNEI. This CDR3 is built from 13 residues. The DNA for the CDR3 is TGTGCCAGCAATGGGGAGATGAACACTGAAGCTTTCTTT. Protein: CASNGEMNTEAFF.

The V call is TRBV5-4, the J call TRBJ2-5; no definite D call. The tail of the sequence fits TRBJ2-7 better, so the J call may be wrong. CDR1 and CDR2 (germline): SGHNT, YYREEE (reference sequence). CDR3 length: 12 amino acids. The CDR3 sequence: CASSFDDYEQYF. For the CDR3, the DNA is TGTGCCAGCAGCTTCGACGACTACGAGCAGTACTTC.

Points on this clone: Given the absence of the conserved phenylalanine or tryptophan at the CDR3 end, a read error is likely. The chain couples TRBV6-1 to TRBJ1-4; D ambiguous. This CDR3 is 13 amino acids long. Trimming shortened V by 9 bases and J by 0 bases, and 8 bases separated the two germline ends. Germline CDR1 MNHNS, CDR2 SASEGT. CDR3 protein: CARHAATNEKLFV. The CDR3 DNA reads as TGTGCCAGACACGCAGCAACTAATGAAAAACTGTTTGTT.

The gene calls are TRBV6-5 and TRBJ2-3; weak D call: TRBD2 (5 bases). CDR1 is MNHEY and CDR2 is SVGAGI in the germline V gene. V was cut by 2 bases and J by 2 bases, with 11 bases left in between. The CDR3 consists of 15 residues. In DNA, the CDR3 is TGTGCCAGCAGTTACCTAGGACTCTACACAGATACGCAGTATTTT. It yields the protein CASSYLGLYTDTQYF.

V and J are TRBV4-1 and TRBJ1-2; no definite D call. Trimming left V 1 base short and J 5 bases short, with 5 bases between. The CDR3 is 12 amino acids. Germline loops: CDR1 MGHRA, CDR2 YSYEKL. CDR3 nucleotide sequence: TGCGCCAGCAGCCAAGCGGGGTATGGCTACACCTTC. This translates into CASSQAGYGYTF.